This T cell receptor beta chain was obtained from a study of breast tumors, draining lymph nodes, adjacent tissues. Study-wide results and caveats: The data were judged consistent with most tumor T cells coming from lymph node and expanding in tumor.

With 3 bases removed from V and 0 bases from J, the gap between germline ends came to 15 bases. Germline assignment: CDR1 SEHNR and CDR2 FQNEAQ (reference sequence). This CDR3 is 17 amino acids long. This clonotype was seen many times. What it binds is not known. Each CDR3 protein gets one entry after TCRdb re-called the multiplex PCR reads with MiXCR. The sample shows over 150,000 distinct CDR3 sequences, roughly a third of them seen only once. Axillary draining lymph nodes of breast cancer patients supplied the node samples. The TCR comes from a female donor with breast cancer. Some clones in this sample may be carry-over from other donors' samples. This chain connects TRBV7-9 to TRBJ2-1, with no clear D. Sequencing was carried out using axillary lymph node tissue. In nucleotides, the CDR3 is TGTGCCAGCAGCTTCCACGGCGCAACAAGCTCCTACAATGAGCAGTTCTTC. This encodes CASSFHGATSSYNEQFF.